This TCR beta chain was identified during a study of shared T cell receptors in the human thymus. The protocol was immunoSEQ multiplex PCR, while the TCRdb copy is restricted to in-frame clones and leaves out a portion. The repertoire holds about 500,000 clones, with more than 75% as singletons. The V gene's germline CDR1 is MGHRA and CDR2 YSYEKL. The length of the CDR3 is 20 residues. V gave up 3 bases and J gave up 3 bases; unmatched junction bases: 15. The sample was also reused in another study, on human thymus T cells.

The receptor was isolated from a boy under three years old with a congenital heart defect. The rearrangement joins TRBV4-1 to TRBJ2-1; TRBD2 agrees at 12 bases. The sample consisted of thymocytes. The CDR3 region has the DNA TGCGCCAGCAGCCAGTTTAGTTATACTAGCGGGAGGTCCGACTACAATGAGCAGTTCTTC. It translates to CASSQFSYTSGRSDYNEQFF.